This record covers a single T cell receptor beta chain. The data stem from a study of blood T cell repertoires in COVID-19. Study summary: Both acute and convalescent COVID-19 samples were obtained from the United States, Italy and Spain. PBMCs, B-cell-depleted T cells, or T cells were the source of the cDNA or gDNA that made up the material.

TCRdb keeps only in-frame clones here, not all; method: immunoSEQ multiplex PCR. The table records 35,000 or so clones, about 84% of them present only once. Germline CDR1 is LGHNA and CDR2 is YSLEER. CDR3 length: 17 residues. Trimming pared 0 bases from V and 5 bases from J, leaving 19 bases between. J is TRBJ2-5 and V is TRBV4-3; D unresolved. This receptor was taken from a man older than 75 with active or convalescent COVID-19. The sample comprised peripheral blood. The CDR3 DNA sequence: TGCGCCAGCAGCCAAGAGGTTGGCTCCACCCTCCCGGAGACCCAGTACTTC. This encodes CASSQEVGSTLPETQYF.